This T cell receptor (beta chain) was sequenced during a study of T cells in Graves' hyperthyroidism and ophthalmopathy. TCR beta CDR3 regions were amplified from RNA transcripts. The study used the HTBI primer set for a first-round RT-PCR of the TCR CDR3. TCRdb re-analysed the multiplex PCR reads in MiXCR, keeping a single row per CDR3 protein. The data contain fewer than 550,000 distinct CDR3 sequences, less than 20% of them singletons. This clonotype was recorded many times. The study left out patients who had uncontrolled infection, other autoimmune disease, pregnancy or lactation. PBMCs stemmed from around 10 ml fresh peripheral blood. This CDR3 is built from 16 residues. J lost 0 bases, V lost 4 bases, and 6 bases had no gene match. The V gene's germline CDR1 is LGHDT and CDR2 YNNKEL (reference sequence).

The receptor was derived from a woman aged 18-30 years with Graves' hyperthyroidism. The V and J genes are TRBV3-1 and TRBJ1-3, with 7 bases fitting TRBD1. The sample was blood. CDR3 sequence: CASSLPTGHSGNTIYF. The DNA of the CDR3 is TGTGCCAGCAGCCTTCCGACAGGGCACTCTGGAAACACCATATATTTT.